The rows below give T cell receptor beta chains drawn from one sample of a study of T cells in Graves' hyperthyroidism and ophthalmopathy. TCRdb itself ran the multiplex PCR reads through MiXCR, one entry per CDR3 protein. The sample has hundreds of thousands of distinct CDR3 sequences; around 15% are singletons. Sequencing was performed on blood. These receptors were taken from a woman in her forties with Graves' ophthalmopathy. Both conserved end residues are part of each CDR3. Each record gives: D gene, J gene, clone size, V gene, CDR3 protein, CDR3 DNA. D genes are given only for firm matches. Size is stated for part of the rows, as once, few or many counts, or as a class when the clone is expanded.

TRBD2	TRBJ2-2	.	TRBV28	CASSTAGEGTGELFF	TGTGCCAGCAGTACAGCGGGGGAAGGCACCGGGGAGCTGTTCTTT
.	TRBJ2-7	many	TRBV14	CASSLSGVVREQYF	TGTGCCAGCAGCCTCTCAGGGGTCGTCCGCGAGCAGTACTTC
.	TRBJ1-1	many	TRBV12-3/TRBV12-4	CASSLGTDTEAFF	TGTGCCAGCAGTTTAGGGACAGACACTGAAGCTTTCTTT
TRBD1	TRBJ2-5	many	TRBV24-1	CATSDGDRGRQETQYF	TGTGCCACCAGTGATGGGGACAGGGGGCGTCAAGAGACCCAGTACTTC
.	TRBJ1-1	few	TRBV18	CASSPRQVSVNTEAFF	TGTGCCAGCTCACCACGACAGGTTAGTGTGAACACTGAAGCTTTCTTT
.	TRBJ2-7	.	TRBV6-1	CASSEAYRPYF	TGTGCCAGCAGTGAAGCTTATCGTCCCTACTTC
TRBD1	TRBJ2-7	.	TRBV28	CASSPGQATYGYEQYF	TGTGCCAGCAGTCCGGGACAGGCCACGTATGGCTACGAGCAGTACTTC
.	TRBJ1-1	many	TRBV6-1	CASREQGIRTEAFF	TGTGCCAGCAGAGAACAGGGAATAAGGACTGAAGCTTTCTTT
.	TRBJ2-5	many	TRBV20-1	CSAFWTAQETQYF	TGCAGTGCTTTCTGGACAGCCCAAGAGACCCAGTACTTC
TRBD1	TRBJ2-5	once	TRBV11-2	CASSARDSAYFRETQYF	TGTGCCAGCAGCGCCCGGGACAGCGCATATTTTCGTGAGACCCAGTACTTC
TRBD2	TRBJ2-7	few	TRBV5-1	CASSLDLAGSAVYYYEQYF	TGCGCCAGCAGCTTGGACCTAGCGGGATCGGCAGTCTACTACTACGAGCAGTACTTC
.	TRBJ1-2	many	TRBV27	CASLGPLSLEGYGYTF	TGTGCCAGCCTTGGACCTCTGAGCTTGGAGGGGTATGGCTACACCTTC
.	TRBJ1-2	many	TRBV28	CASSPRGGYGYTF	TGTGCCAGCAGTCCAAGGGGGGGCTATGGCTACACCTTC